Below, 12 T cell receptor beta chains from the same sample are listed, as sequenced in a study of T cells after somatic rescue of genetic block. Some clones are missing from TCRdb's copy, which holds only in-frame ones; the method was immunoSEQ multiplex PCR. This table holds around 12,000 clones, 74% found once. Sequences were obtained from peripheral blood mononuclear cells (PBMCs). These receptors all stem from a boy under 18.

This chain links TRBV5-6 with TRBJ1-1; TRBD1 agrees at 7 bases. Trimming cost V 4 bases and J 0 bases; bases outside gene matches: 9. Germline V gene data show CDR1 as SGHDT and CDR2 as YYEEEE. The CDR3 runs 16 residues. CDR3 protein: CASSRGNRGLNTEAFF. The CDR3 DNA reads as TGTGCCAGCAGCCGCGGTAACAGGGGCCTGAACACTGAAGCTTTCTTT.

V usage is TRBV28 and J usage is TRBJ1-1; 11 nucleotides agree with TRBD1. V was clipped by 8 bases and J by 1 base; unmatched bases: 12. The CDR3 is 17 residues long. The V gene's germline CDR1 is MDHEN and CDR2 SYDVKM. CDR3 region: CASQFPLGQGGNTEAFF. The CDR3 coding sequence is TGTGCCAGCCAGTTTCCTCTGGGACAGGGGGGGAACACTGAAGCTTTCTTT.

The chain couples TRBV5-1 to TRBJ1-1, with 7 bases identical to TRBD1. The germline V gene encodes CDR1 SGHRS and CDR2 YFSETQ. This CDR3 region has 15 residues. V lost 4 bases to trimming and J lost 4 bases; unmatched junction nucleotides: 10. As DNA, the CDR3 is TGCGCCAGCAGCCATACTCGACAGGGAACCACTGAAGCTTTCTTT. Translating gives CASSHTRQGTTEAFF.

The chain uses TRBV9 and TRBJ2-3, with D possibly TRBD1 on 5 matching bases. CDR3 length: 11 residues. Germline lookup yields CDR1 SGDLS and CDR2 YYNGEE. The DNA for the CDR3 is TGTGCAGGGGTTAGCACAGATACGCAGTATTTT. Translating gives CAGVSTDTQYF.

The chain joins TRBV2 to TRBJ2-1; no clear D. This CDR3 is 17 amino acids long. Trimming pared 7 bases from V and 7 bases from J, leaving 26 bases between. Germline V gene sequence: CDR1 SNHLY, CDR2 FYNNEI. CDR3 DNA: TGTGCCAGCAAGTTTGTGGCCTCCGGCGGCAAAACGAATGAGCAGTTCTTC. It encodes CASKFVASGGKTNEQFF.

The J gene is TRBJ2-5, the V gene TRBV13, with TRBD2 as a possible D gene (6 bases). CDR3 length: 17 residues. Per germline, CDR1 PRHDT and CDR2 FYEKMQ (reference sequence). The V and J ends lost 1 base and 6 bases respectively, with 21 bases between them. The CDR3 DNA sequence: TGTGCCAGCAGCTTAGAGGGTGAGGTTAGCGGTTGGAAGACCCAGTACTTC. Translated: CASSLEGEVSGWKTQYF.

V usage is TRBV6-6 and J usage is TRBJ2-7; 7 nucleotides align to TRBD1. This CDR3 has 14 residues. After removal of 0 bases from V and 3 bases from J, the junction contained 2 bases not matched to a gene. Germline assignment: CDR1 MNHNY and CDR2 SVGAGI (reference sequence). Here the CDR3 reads CASSYSRDSYEQYF. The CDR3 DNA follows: TGTGCCAGCAGTTACTCCAGGGACAGCTACGAGCAGTACTTC.

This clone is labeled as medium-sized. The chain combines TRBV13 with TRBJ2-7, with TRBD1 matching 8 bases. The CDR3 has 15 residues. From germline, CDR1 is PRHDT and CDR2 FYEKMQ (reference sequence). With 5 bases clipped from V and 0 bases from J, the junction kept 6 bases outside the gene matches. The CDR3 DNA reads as TGTGCCAGCAGCCACAGGGGGAGGAGCTCCTACGAGCAGTACTTC. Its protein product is CASSHRGRSSYEQYF.

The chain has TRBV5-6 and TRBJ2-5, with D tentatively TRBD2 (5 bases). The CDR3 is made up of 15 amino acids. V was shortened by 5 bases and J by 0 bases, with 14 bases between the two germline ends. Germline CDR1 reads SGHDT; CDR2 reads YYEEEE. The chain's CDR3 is CASSLNRGYQETQYF. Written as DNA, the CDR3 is TGTGCCAGCAGTTTGAACCGAGGGTACCAAGAGACCCAGTACTTC.

CDR3 nucleotide sequence: TGTGCCACCAAAGACAACCGAAACACCATATATTTT. It translates to CATKDNRNTIYF. The J gene is TRBJ1-3, the V gene TRBV15; D is undetermined. This CDR3 comprises 12 residues. Trimming stripped 7 bases from V and 5 bases from J, with 9 bases between. Germline assignment: CDR1 LNHNV and CDR2 YYDKDF (reference sequence).

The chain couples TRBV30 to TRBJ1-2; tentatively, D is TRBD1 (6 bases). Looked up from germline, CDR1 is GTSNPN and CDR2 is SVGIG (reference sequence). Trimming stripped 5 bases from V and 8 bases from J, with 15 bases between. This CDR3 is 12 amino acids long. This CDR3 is CAWGPGAGGYTF. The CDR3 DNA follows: TGTGCCTGGGGGCCGGGGGCTGGCGGCTACACCTTC. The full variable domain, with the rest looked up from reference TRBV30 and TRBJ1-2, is SQTIHQWPATLVQPVGSPLSLECTVEGTSNPNLYWYRQAAGRGLQLLFYSVGIGQISSEVPQNLSASRPQDRQFILSSKKLLLSDSGFYLCAWGPGAGGYTFGSGTRLTVV.

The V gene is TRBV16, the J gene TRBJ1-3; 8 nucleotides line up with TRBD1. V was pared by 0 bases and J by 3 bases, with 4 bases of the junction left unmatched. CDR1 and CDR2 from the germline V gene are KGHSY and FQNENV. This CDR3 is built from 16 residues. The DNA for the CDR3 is TGTGCCAGCAGCCAATCAACAGGGGGATTTGGAAACACCATATATTTT. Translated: CASSQSTGGFGNTIYF.